The source of this T cell receptor beta chain is a study of regulatory T cells in long-lasting Graves disease. The overall study: Persistent Graves' disease meant over 5 years of antithyroid drugs with positive TSH receptor antibodies. Findings of the study overall: Between persistent patients, 2,500 to 3,500 public clonotypes were shared, exceeding the roughly 920 shared between new patients.

This sample's time point: persistent/refractory GD, antithyroid drugs over 5 years with positive TRAb. After RNA was extracted from PBMCs, the TCR library was made from it. Arm-PCR of CDR3 regions with iRepertoire HTBI primers generated TCR beta libraries. TCRdb re-called the multiplex PCR reads with MiXCR, one entry per CDR3 protein. The sample has 310,000 or so distinct CDR3 sequences, around 21% seen once; the top ten hold approximately 60%. In its sample, this clonotype was seen a few times. Its antigen is currently unknown. V was shortened by 5 bases and J by 5 bases, with 12 bases between the two germline ends. Germline V CDR1 and CDR2: SEHNR, FQNEAQ (reference sequence). The CDR3 sequence is 13 residues long.

The chain recombines TRBV7-9 with TRBJ2-5; D possibly uses TRBD1 or TRBD2 (5 bases each). This specimen consisted of peripheral blood mononuclear cells (PBMCs), obtained when the disease was refractory, from a patient treated with antithyroid drugs. The source is a female donor with Graves disease. Written as DNA, the CDR3 is TGTGCCAGCAGCCGTGAGGGACCGGAGACCCAGTACTTC. It yields the protein CASSREGPETQYF.